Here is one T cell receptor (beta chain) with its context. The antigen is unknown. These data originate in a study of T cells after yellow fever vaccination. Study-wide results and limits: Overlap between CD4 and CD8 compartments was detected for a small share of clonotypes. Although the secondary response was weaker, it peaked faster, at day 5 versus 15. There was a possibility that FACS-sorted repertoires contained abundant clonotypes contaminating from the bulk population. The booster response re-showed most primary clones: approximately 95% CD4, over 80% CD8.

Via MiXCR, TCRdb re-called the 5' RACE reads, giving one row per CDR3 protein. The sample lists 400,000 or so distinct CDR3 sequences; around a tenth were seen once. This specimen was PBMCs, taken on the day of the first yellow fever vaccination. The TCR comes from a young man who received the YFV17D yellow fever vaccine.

CDR3 region: CASRSLAGTGELFF. CDR3 in DNA: TGCGCCAGCAGGAGTCTAGCGGGAACCGGGGAGCTGTTTTTT. The V and J genes are TRBV10-1 and TRBJ2-2; 9 bases fit TRBD2. This CDR3 spans 14 amino acids. Germline assignment: CDR1 WNHNN and CDR2 SYGVQD (reference sequence). V gave up 6 bases and J gave up 5 bases; unmatched junction bases: 4.